The 21 T cell receptor beta chains below all came from one sample that was sequenced in a study of Tregs in tolerant kidney transplant recipients. Assay: immunoSEQ multiplex PCR; the TCRdb copy retains only in-frame clones and omits some. The table records some 70,000 clones, about 89% of them present only once. Sequencing used CD4+ T cells from blood, obtained before the transplant. These receptors were collected from a human donor who received a combined kidney and bone marrow transplant.

J is TRBJ2-7 and V is TRBV29-1, with unresolved D. The length of the CDR3 is 12 residues. Per germline, CDR1 SQVTM and CDR2 ANQGSEA. Trimming cost V 3 bases and J 7 bases, with 13 bases left between them. CDR3 sequence (DNA): TGCAGCGTTGAGTATTCCGGAGAGGAGCAGTACTTC. As protein: CSVEYSGEEQYF.

The chain employs TRBV28 and TRBJ2-5, with TRBD1 as a possible D gene (6 bases). The CDR3 length is 13 residues. V was shortened by 8 bases and J by 2 bases, with 12 bases between the two germline ends. Germline V gives CDR1 MDHEN, CDR2 SYDVKM. CDR3 amino acids: CASLGQGQETQYF. The CDR3, as DNA: TGTGCCAGCCTCGGGCAGGGGCAAGAGACCCAGTACTTC.

V and J are TRBV2 and TRBJ2-1; D is perhaps TRBD2 (6 bases). CDR1 is SNHLY, CDR2 FYNNEI, per germline. The CDR3 sequence is 15 residues long. V shed 3 bases and J shed 2 bases, with 11 bases lying between them. In DNA, the CDR3 is TGTGCCAGCAGTGATAAGGGAGGTCCCTACAATGAGCAGTTCTTC. It yields the protein CASSDKGGPYNEQFF.

The CDR3 spells CASRASSQNEQFF. The DNA of the CDR3 is TGTGCCAGTAGGGCTAGCTCTCAGAATGAGCAGTTCTTC. This chain connects TRBV19 to TRBJ2-1; a possible D gene is TRBD2 (5 bases). V gave up 6 bases and J gave up 7 bases, with 13 bases separating them. The length of the CDR3 is 13 residues. CDR1 is LNHDA and CDR2 is SQIVND in the germline V gene (reference sequence).

The CDR3 DNA sequence: TGCGCCAGCAGCCAAGATGGGGGCGGGAGATCAGATACGCAGTATTTT. Protein: CASSQDGGGRSDTQYF. The rearrangement links TRBV4-3 to TRBJ2-3, with D possibly matching TRBD2 (7 bases). This CDR3 contains 16 residues. In germline, CDR1 is LGHNA, CDR2 YSLEER. Trimming pared 0 bases from V and 4 bases from J, leaving 14 bases between.

CDR3 amino acids: CASRPGQVDGETQYF. DNA of the CDR3: TGTGCCAGCAGGCCTGGACAGGTCGATGGGGAGACCCAGTACTTC. V is TRBV2 and J is TRBJ2-5, with 7 bases fitting TRBD1. V lost 6 bases to trimming and J lost 5 bases; unmatched junction nucleotides: 12. This CDR3 spans 15 amino acids. Per the germline V gene, CDR1 is SNHLY and CDR2 is FYNNEI.

This sequence joins TRBV5-1 and TRBJ2-3, with TRBD2 identical over 11 bases. This CDR3 is built from 17 residues. Trimming cost V 4 bases and J 3 bases; bases outside gene matches: 10. Germline lookup yields CDR1 SGHRS and CDR2 YFSETQ. This chain's CDR3 is CASSREPGLAVTDTQYF. Written as DNA, the CDR3 is TGCGCCAGCAGCCGAGAACCGGGACTAGCGGTGACAGATACGCAGTATTTT.

Here the CDR3 DNA reads TGTGCCAGCAGTTGGGGGAGGAGGGGGGGGAACACCGGGGAGCTGTTTTTT. Translation: CASSWGRRGGNTGELFF. V gene TRBV27 combines with J gene TRBJ2-2; D may be TRBD2 (7 bases). The CDR3 runs to 17 residues. V was clipped by 4 bases and J by 1 base, with 16 bases between them. CDR1 MNHEY and CDR2 SMNVEV come from the germline V gene (reference sequence).

The rearrangement links TRBV10-1 to TRBJ2-7, with D perhaps matching TRBD1 (6 bases). CDR3 length: 15 amino acids. Trimming shortened V by 3 bases and J by 4 bases, and 16 bases separated the two germline ends. Per the germline V gene, CDR1 is WNHNN and CDR2 is SYGVQD (reference sequence). CDR3 amino acids: CASSDRKGVLYEQYF. The CDR3 nucleotides are TGCGCCAGCAGTGACCGGAAGGGGGTTTTGTACGAGCAGTACTTC.

The chain recombines TRBV19 with TRBJ2-3; D gene unclear. The germline CDR1 and CDR2 sequences are LNHDA and SQIVND (reference sequence). This CDR3 contains 16 residues. V was trimmed by 3 bases and J by 0 bases, leaving 13 bases between them. CDR3 loop: CASSIETGHSTDTQYF. Written as DNA, the CDR3 is TGTGCCAGTAGTATCGAGACTGGTCATAGCACAGATACGCAGTATTTT.

This clone was counted between two and nine times. This sequence joins TRBV12-1 and TRBJ2-5; TRBD2 reflects the table's D call only, with no check against the DNA. TRBV12-1 is reported as a pseudogene. The CDR3 has 14 amino acids. The CDR3 loop is CASSPGTVGETQYF. CDR3 coding DNA: TGTGCCAGCAGCCCGGGGACTGTCGGGGAGACCCAGTACTTC.

The chain recombines TRBV28 with TRBJ1-3; 10 positions agree with TRBD1. The germline V gene encodes CDR1 MDHEN and CDR2 SYDVKM. The CDR3 runs 15 residues. J lost 4 bases, V lost 3 bases, and 3 bases had no gene match. The CDR3 bases are TGTGCCAGCAGTTTGTGGGACAGGGGCGGAAACACCATATATTTT. Protein sequence: CASSLWDRGGNTIYF. Based on the CDR3 plus reference TRBV28 and TRBJ1-3, the full variable domain is DVKVTQSSRYLVKRTGEKVFLECVQDMDHENMFWYRQDPGLGLRLIYFSYDVKMKEKGDIPEGYSVSREKKERFSLILESASTNQTSMYLCASSLWDRGGNTIYFGEGSWLTVV.

This clone was picked up one time. The chain carries TRBV5-8 and TRBJ2-7, with TRBD1 identical over 7 bases. The germline V gene encodes CDR1 SGHTS and CDR2 YDEGEE. V lost 4 bases and J lost 2; bases outside the gene matches: 6. The CDR3 consists of 14 residues. The CDR3 sequence: CASSLAGTAYEQYF. CDR3 DNA sequence: TGTGCCAGCAGCCTCGCCGGGACAGCCTACGAGCAGTACTTC.

This chain links TRBV28 with TRBJ1-2, with D possibly TRBD1 on 6 matching bases. V lost 10 bases to trimming and J lost 3 bases, with 15 bases between them. The CDR3 loop spans 13 amino acids. Germline V gives CDR1 MDHEN, CDR2 SYDVKM. The CDR3 reads CANSRGGDYGYTF. The CDR3 region has the DNA TGTGCCAACAGCAGGGGTGGCGACTATGGCTACACCTTC.

The chain carries TRBV18 and TRBJ1-2, with a possible D match to TRBD1 (6 bases). V was clipped by 2 bases and J by 3 bases, with 13 bases between them. The germline CDR1 and CDR2 sequences are KGHSH and LQKENI. The CDR3 consists of 15 residues. CDR3 in amino acids: CASSPGPAGDYGYTF. The DNA of the CDR3 is TGTGCCAGCTCACCAGGTCCGGCAGGGGACTATGGCTACACCTTC.

Here the CDR3 reads CASSNRGVGYTF. The CDR3 DNA follows: TGTGCCAGCAGCAATCGCGGGGTGGGCTACACCTTC. This chain connects TRBV7-9 to TRBJ1-2; no clear D. V was cut by 5 bases and J by 8 bases, with 12 bases left in between. The V gene's germline CDR1 is SEHNR and CDR2 FQNEAQ (reference sequence). The CDR3 totals 12 residues.

The chain's CDR3 is CASSKRLRAYEQYF. The DNA of the CDR3 is TGTGCCAGCAGTAAACGGCTGCGGGCTTACGAGCAGTACTTC. This rearrangement joins TRBV6-5 to TRBJ2-7, with TRBD2 as a possible D gene (5 bases). CDR3 size: 14 residues. The V gene lost 5 bases and the J gene lost 4 bases, with 15 bases spanning the gap. The V gene's germline CDR1 is MNHEY and CDR2 SVGAGI.

The CDR3 DNA is TGCGCCAGCAGTCCCGACGGGATCAACACTGAAGCTTTCTTT. It codes for CASSPDGINTEAFF. This chain connects TRBV5-1 to TRBJ1-1, with D unresolved. Per germline, CDR1 SGHRS and CDR2 YFSETQ. V lost 5 bases to trimming and J lost 2 bases, with 13 bases between them. The CDR3 contains 14 residues.

The chain links TRBV28 to TRBJ2-7; TRBD2 might be the D (5 bases). Looked up from germline, CDR1 is MDHEN and CDR2 is SYDVKM. Trimming left V 3 bases short and J 6 bases short, with 6 bases between. This CDR3 is built from 11 residues. The CDR3 loop is CASSFRGEQYF. DNA of the CDR3: TGTGCCAGCAGTTTCCGGGGCGAGCAGTACTTC.

This chain joins TRBV2 and TRBJ1-2; the D gene is possibly TRBD1 (6 bases). The CDR3 spans 13 residues. The germline V and J ends were trimmed by 6 bases and 6 bases, with 14 bases remaining between them. Germline loops: CDR1 SNHLY, CDR2 FYNNEI. The CDR3 spells CASSTGTRDGYTF. DNA for the CDR3: TGTGCCAGCAGCACCGGGACACGGGATGGCTACACCTTC.

The chain links TRBV25-1 to TRBJ1-2; 7 nucleotides line up with TRBD1. The CDR3 spans 13 residues. Germline V lookup: CDR1 MGHDK, CDR2 SYGVNS. J lost 5 bases, V lost 5 bases, and 5 bases had no gene match. DNA for the CDR3: TGTGCCAGCAGTTCCGGGACAGCATATGGCTACACCTTC. It translates to CASSSGTAYGYTF.